Following are 27 T cell receptor beta chains from one sample sequenced in a study of blood T cell repertoires in COVID-19. This table comes from immunoSEQ multiplex PCR, and its TCRdb copy is limited to in-frame clones, with some not included. The sample consists of around 500,000 clones, 70% to 90% of them appearing once. What was sequenced was peripheral blood. These receptor sequences come from a human donor in a cohort sampled during active COVID-19.

This chain uses TRBV6-5 with TRBJ2-7; D might be TRBD1 (6 bases). Germline CDR1 is MNHEY and CDR2 is SVGAGI. This CDR3 spans 15 amino acids. The germline V and J ends were trimmed by 6 bases and 5 bases, with 20 bases remaining between them. CDR3 in amino acids: CASRDNRVRLDEQYF. The CDR3 region has the DNA TGTGCCAGCAGGGACAACAGGGTAAGACTCGACGAGCAGTACTTC.

This clone has a single count. This chain links TRBV15 with TRBJ2-7; TRBD2 agrees at 13 bases. Germline-derived CDR1 and CDR2 are LNHNV and YYDKDF (reference sequence). The CDR3 is 15 residues long. V lost 4 bases to trimming and J lost 3 bases; unmatched junction nucleotides: 3. CDR3 amino acids: CATSKGLAGVYEQYF. CDR3 DNA: TGTGCCACCAGCAAAGGACTAGCGGGAGTCTACGAGCAGTACTTC.

V is TRBV27 and J is TRBJ1-4; weak D call: TRBD1 (6 bases). Germline CDR1 reads MNHEY; CDR2 reads SMNVEV (reference sequence). This CDR3 has 13 residues. V was clipped by 5 bases and J by 7 bases, with 11 bases between them. Here the CDR3 DNA reads TGTGCCAGCAGTCGTGGACAGCGTGAAAAACTGTTTTTT. Amino acid sequence: CASSRGQREKLFF.

This chain uses TRBV19 with TRBJ2-7; tentatively, D is TRBD1 (6 bases). V was trimmed by 1 base and J by 2 bases, leaving 9 bases between them. CDR1 LNHDA and CDR2 SQIVND come from the germline V gene (reference sequence). The CDR3 is 14 residues long. CDR3 amino acids: CASSIGQVAYEQYF. In DNA, the CDR3 is TGTGCCAGTAGTATAGGACAGGTCGCCTACGAGCAGTACTTC.

V gene TRBV27 combines with J gene TRBJ2-1, with D perhaps matching TRBD2 (5 bases). Germline CDR1 MNHEY, CDR2 SMNVEV (reference sequence). CDR3 length: 14 residues. Trimming removed 5 bases from V and 1 base from J, with 9 bases in between. CDR3 loop: CASSARGSYNEQFF. CDR3 sequence (DNA): TGTGCCAGCAGTGCCCGGGGTTCCTACAATGAGCAGTTCTTC.

The chain carries TRBV4-3 and TRBJ2-1; possible D gene TRBD2, 7 bases. The CDR3 contains 16 residues. The germline V gene has CDR1 LGHNA and CDR2 YSLEER. V dropped 0 bases and J dropped 4 bases, with 13 bases sitting between them. The CDR3 reads CASSQERRGGYNEQFF. The CDR3 nucleotides read TGCGCCAGCAGCCAAGAGAGGAGGGGGGGGTACAATGAGCAGTTCTTC.

Only one count was recorded for this clone. The chain links TRBV19 to TRBJ2-7, with TRBD2 matching 9 bases. V was clipped by 5 bases and J by 0 bases; unmatched bases: 5. CDR1 LNHDA and CDR2 SQIVND come from the germline V gene (reference sequence). The CDR3 has 15 residues. The CDR3 loop reads CASSALAGSSYEQYF. The CDR3 DNA reads TGTGCCAGTAGTGCCCTAGCGGGGAGCTCCTACGAGCAGTACTTC.

The chain links TRBV29-1 to TRBJ2-3, with 10 bases lining up with TRBD2. The CDR3 covers 14 residues. Trimming removed 4 bases from V and 6 bases from J; junction bases left unmatched: 7. Germline V gives CDR1 SQVTM, CDR2 ANQGSEA. The DNA for the CDR3 is TGCAGCGTTGCTCTAGCGGGAGTTCTGGATACGCAGTATTTT. This sequence encodes CSVALAGVLDTQYF.

This sequence joins TRBV5-1 and TRBJ1-1, with a possible D match to TRBD1 (6 bases). Per the germline V gene, CDR1 is SGHRS and CDR2 is YFSETQ. The CDR3 spans 15 residues. V shed 0 bases and J shed 1 base, with 10 bases lying between them. CDR3 residues: CASSLGRTANTEAFF. DNA of the CDR3: TGCGCCAGCAGCTTGGGGAGGACAGCGAACACTGAAGCTTTCTTT. Drawing the rest from reference TRBV5-1 and TRBJ1-1, the complete variable domain is KAGVTQTPRYLIKTRGQQVTLSCSPISGHRSVSWYQQTPGQGLQFLFEYFSETQRNKGNFPGRFSGRQFSNSRSEMNVSTLELGDSALYLCASSLGRTANTEAFFGQGTRLTVV.

The chain has TRBV19 and TRBJ2-1; 8 positions agree with TRBD2. From germline, CDR1 is LNHDA and CDR2 SQIVND (reference sequence). The J segment lost 4 bases and the V segment lost 0 bases, leaving 5 bases of the junction unmatched. The CDR3 contains 16 residues. DNA of the CDR3: TGTGCCAGTAGTATAGATTCGGTAGCGGGATACAATGAGCAGTTCTTC. It encodes CASSIDSVAGYNEQFF. The full variable domain, its missing parts supplied by reference TRBV19 and TRBJ2-1, is DGGITQSPKYLFRKEGQNVTLSCEQNLNHDAMYWYRQDPGQGLRLIYYSQIVNDFQKGDIAEGYSVSREKKESFPLTVTSAQKNPTAFYLCASSIDSVAGYNEQFFGPGTRLTVL.

The chain combines TRBV6-5 with TRBJ2-7; possibly TRBD2 for D (5 bases). Germline lookup yields CDR1 MNHEY and CDR2 SVGAGI. The CDR3 loop spans 11 amino acids. V gave up 4 bases and J gave up 6 bases, with 7 bases separating them. The CDR3 protein is CASSLGVEQYF. In nucleotides, the CDR3 is TGTGCCAGCAGTTTGGGAGTCGAGCAGTACTTC.

This clone has just one count. The CDR3 DNA follows: TGTGCCAGCAGCAAAGACAGGGATGGAGAGGCTTTCTTT. Translated, it gives CASSKDRDGEAFF. The genes are TRBV7-3 and TRBJ1-1; 7 bases align to TRBD1. The CDR3 runs 13 residues. Trimming removed 5 bases from V and 11 bases from J; junction bases left unmatched: 11. CDR1 SGHTA and CDR2 FQGTGA come from the germline V gene.

V is TRBV27 and J is TRBJ2-2; D might be TRBD2 (5 bases). V was clipped by 7 bases and J by 3 bases, with 6 bases between them. This CDR3 comprises 12 residues. CDR1 is MNHEY and CDR2 is SMNVEV in the germline V gene (reference sequence). CDR3 loop: CASKRDTGELFF. The CDR3 nucleotides read TGTGCCAGCAAGAGGGACACCGGGGAGCTGTTTTTT.

The genes are TRBV7-9 and TRBJ1-1, with 7 positions matching TRBD1. This CDR3 has 14 amino acids. Looked up from germline, CDR1 is SEHNR and CDR2 is FQNEAQ (reference sequence). Trimming cost V 7 bases and J 6 bases; bases outside gene matches: 11. CDR3 bases: TGTGCCAGCAACCCGCAGGGGGTTAGCGCTGAAGCTTTCTTT. This encodes CASNPQGVSAEAFF. Complete variable domain (other parts from reference TRBV7-9 and TRBJ1-1): DTGVSQNPRHKITKRGQNVTFRCDPISEHNRLYWYRQTLGQGPEFLTYFQNEAQLEKSRLLSDRFSAERPKGSFSTLEIQRTEQGDSAMYLCASNPQGVSAEAFFGQGTRLTVV.

J is TRBJ2-3 and V is TRBV30; D is ambiguous. The CDR3 contains 13 residues. Trimming left V 1 base short and J 5 bases short, with 10 bases between. Germline V gene lookup returns CDR1 GTSNPN and CDR2 SVGIG (reference sequence). Here the CDR3 DNA reads TGTGCCTGGAGTGCCGCAGACAAAGATACGCAGTATTTT. It codes for CAWSAADKDTQYF.

The rearrangement uses TRBV2 and TRBJ2-7; the match to TRBD1 covers 10 bases. Germline V gives CDR1 SNHLY, CDR2 FYNNEI. This CDR3 has 13 residues. V lost 6 bases, J lost 3 bases, and 2 bases stayed unmatched. The CDR3 spells CASRGQGIYEQYF. CDR3 nucleotides: TGTGCCAGCAGGGGACAGGGGATCTACGAGCAGTACTTC.

The rearrangement uses TRBV28 and TRBJ2-3; 10 bases are a match to TRBD2. Germline V gene lookup returns CDR1 MDHEN and CDR2 SYDVKM. V gave up 3 bases and J gave up 4 bases; unmatched junction bases: 16. This CDR3 is 19 amino acids long. The DNA of the CDR3 is TGTGCCAGCAGTTTTGGGCCCACTAGCGGGACCTTCGAGGCAGATACGCAGTATTTT. Translation gives CASSFGPTSGTFEADTQYF.

The gene calls are TRBV9 and TRBJ2-7, with 7 bases aligning to TRBD2. From germline, CDR1 is SGDLS and CDR2 YYNGEE. V lost 2 bases, J lost 5 bases, and 13 bases stayed unmatched. This CDR3 has 16 residues. CDR3 sequence reads: CASSVGGGVAGNEQYF. The CDR3 nucleotides are TGTGCCAGCAGCGTGGGAGGTGGAGTAGCGGGTAACGAGCAGTACTTC.

This clone appeared a single time. The rearrangement links TRBV6-1 to TRBJ2-7; 7 bases are a match to TRBD2. There are 17 residues in the CDR3. Trimming cost V 2 bases and J 4 bases; bases outside gene matches: 14. CDR1 and CDR2 from the germline V gene are MNHNS and SASEGT. This chain's CDR3 is CASSESSGRAYGYEQYF. The CDR3 region has the DNA TGTGCCAGCAGTGAAAGTAGTGGGAGGGCCTACGGGTACGAGCAGTACTTC.

This chain's CDR3 is CASSYQSGTGYYGYTF. CDR3 DNA sequence: TGTGCCAGCAGTTACCAGTCCGGGACAGGCTACTATGGCTACACCTTC. The J gene is TRBJ1-2, the V gene TRBV6-5, with 8 positions matching TRBD1. The CDR3 loop spans 16 amino acids. The V and J ends lost 2 bases and 3 bases, in that order; junction bases with no gene match: 8. Germline V gene sequence: CDR1 MNHEY, CDR2 SVGAGI.

This clone was seen a handful of times. The DNA of the CDR3 is TGTGCCAGCAGTCCTGGTGGAGGAAATGAAAAACTGTTTTTT. This gives the protein CASSPGGGNEKLFF. The chain is built from TRBV7-8 and TRBJ1-4; D remains ambiguous. The CDR3 is 14 amino acids. V lost 6 bases and J 5 bases, leaving 13 bases between the germline ends. Germline CDR1 SGHVS, CDR2 FQNEAQ.

The chain is built from TRBV23-1 and TRBJ2-1; perhaps TRBD2 as D (6 bases). TRBV23-1 is known as an ORF, though its function is uncertain. The V gene lost 0 bases and the J gene lost 12 bases, with 6 bases spanning the gap. There are 11 residues in the CDR3. The CDR3 region has the DNA TGCGCCAGCAGTCAATCCGGGGGGCAGTTCTTC. It yields the protein CASSQSGGQFF.

There are a few counts of this clone. The gene calls are TRBV9 and TRBJ1-6; D possibly corresponds to TRBD1 (5 bases). The CDR3 consists of 14 residues. CDR1 and CDR2 (germline): SGDLS, YYNGEE. Trimming stripped 0 bases from V and 7 bases from J, with 8 bases between. The CDR3 protein is CASSVDPGNSPLHF. The DNA of the CDR3 is TGTGCCAGCAGCGTAGACCCAGGGAATTCACCCCTCCACTTT.

The chain uses TRBV4-2 and TRBJ2-1; a possible D gene is TRBD2 (6 bases). The V end was cut by 4 bases, the J end by 0 bases, with 16 bases between. The CDR3 runs to 17 residues. Looked up from germline, CDR1 is LGHNA and CDR2 is YNFKEQ. This CDR3 reads CASSPRERAASYNEQFF. The CDR3 DNA sequence: TGTGCCAGCAGCCCCCGAGAGCGGGCGGCCTCCTACAATGAGCAGTTCTTC.

The rearrangement uses TRBV28 and TRBJ2-5, with D maybe TRBD1 (7 bases). The CDR3 has 15 residues. The germline gives CDR1 MDHEN, CDR2 SYDVKM. Trimming stripped 3 bases from V and 5 bases from J, with 16 bases between. This chain's CDR3 is CASSFPGGTKETQYF. The CDR3 DNA follows: TGTGCCAGCAGTTTCCCAGGGGGGACGAAGGAGACCCAGTACTTC.

The chain links TRBV6-2 or TRBV6-3 to TRBJ2-5; no clear D gene. This CDR3 comprises 14 residues. Germline V CDR1 and CDR2: MNHEY, SVGEGT. V dropped 6 bases and J dropped 5 bases, with 16 bases sitting between them. The CDR3 here is CASSPVTGTETQYF. CDR3 coding DNA: TGTGCCAGCAGCCCCGTCACGGGTACGGAGACCCAGTACTTC.

The chain uses TRBV7-8 and TRBJ2-7; weak D call: TRBD1 (6 bases). Germline-derived CDR1 and CDR2 are SGHVS and FQNEAQ. This CDR3 has 14 amino acids. V lost 5 bases and J lost 0, with 11 bases in between. Here the CDR3 reads CASSLTGRSYEQYF. CDR3 bases: TGTGCCAGCAGCCTGACAGGCCGCTCCTACGAGCAGTACTTC. The complete variable domain, with remaining parts taken from reference TRBV7-8 and TRBJ2-7, reads GAGVSQSPRYKVAKRGQDVALRCDPISGHVSLFWYQQALGQGPEFLTYFQNEAQLDKSGLPSDRFFAERPEGSVSTLKIQRTQQEDSAVYLCASSLTGRSYEQYFGPGTRLTVT.